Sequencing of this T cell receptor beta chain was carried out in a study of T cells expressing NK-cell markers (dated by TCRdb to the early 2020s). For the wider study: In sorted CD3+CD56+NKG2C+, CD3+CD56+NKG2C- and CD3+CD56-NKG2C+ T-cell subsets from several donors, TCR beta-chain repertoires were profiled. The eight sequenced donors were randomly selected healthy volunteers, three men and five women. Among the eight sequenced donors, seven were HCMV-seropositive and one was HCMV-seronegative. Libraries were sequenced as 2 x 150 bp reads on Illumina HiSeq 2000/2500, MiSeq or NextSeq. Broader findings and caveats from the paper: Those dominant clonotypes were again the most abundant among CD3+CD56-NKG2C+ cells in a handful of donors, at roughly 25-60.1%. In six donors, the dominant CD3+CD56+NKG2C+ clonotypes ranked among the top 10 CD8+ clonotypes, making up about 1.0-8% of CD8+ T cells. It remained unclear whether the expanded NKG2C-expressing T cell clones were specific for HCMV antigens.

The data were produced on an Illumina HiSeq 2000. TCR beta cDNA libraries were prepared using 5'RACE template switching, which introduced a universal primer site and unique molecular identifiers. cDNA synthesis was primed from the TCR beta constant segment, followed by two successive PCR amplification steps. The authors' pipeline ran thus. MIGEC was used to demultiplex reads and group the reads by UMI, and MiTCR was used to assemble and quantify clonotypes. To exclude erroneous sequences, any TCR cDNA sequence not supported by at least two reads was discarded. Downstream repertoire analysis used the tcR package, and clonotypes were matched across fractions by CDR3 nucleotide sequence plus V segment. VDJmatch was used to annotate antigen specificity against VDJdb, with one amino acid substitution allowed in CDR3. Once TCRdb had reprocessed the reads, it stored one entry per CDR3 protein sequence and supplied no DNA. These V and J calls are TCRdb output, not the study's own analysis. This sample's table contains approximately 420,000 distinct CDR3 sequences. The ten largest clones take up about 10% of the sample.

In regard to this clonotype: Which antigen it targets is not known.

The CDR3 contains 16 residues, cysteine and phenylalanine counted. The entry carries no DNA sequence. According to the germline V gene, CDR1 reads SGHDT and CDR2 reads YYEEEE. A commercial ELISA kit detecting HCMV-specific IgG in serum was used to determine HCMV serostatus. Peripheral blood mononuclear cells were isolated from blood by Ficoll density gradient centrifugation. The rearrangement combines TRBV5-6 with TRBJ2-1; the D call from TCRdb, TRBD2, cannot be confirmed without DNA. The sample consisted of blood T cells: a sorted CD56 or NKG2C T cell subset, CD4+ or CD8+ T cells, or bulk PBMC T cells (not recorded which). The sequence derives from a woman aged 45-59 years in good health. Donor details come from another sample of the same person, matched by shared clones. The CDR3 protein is CASSLAVAGVTNEQFF.